Below, one TCR beta chain is given with its context. This CDR3 is built from 15 residues. Germline values: CDR1 SGHRS, CDR2 YFSETQ. V lost 0 bases and J lost 7; bases outside the gene matches: 3. This sample is part of a study of blood T cell repertoires in COVID-19. Study information: PBMCs, B-cell-depleted T cells, or T cells provided the cDNA or gDNA that made up the material.

Method: immunoSEQ multiplex PCR; TCRdb's copy keeps in-frame clones and lacks some. The repertoire consists of 200,000 to 250,000 clones, with more than 85% occurring once and the leading ten covering approximately 1.5%. Participants reported their clinical history, and cohort assignment relied on those reports. The chain recombines TRBV5-1 with TRBJ2-5; TRBD2 matches 13 bases. Sequencing used PBMCs or T cells enriched from blood (not recorded which). The TCR originated in a woman aged 45-65 years who had recovered from COVID-19. This CDR3 reads CASSLGTSGSGTQYF. The DNA of the CDR3 is TGCGCCAGCAGCTTGGGGACTAGCGGGAGCGGGACCCAGTACTTC.